The clone carrying this T cell receptor beta chain turned up a few times. The antigen remains unidentified. This sample was included in a study of cytotoxic CD8 clonotypes in ibrutinib-treated CLL. TCRdb's copy holds only in-frame clones and misses some; the assay was immunoSEQ multiplex PCR. The sample lists over 110,000 clones, 75% to 95% occurring once. Study findings and constraints: Public clonotypes, found uncommonly, either contracted or stayed stable on treatment. Samples from sustained-remission and progressing patients were taken at different times.

The germline V gene encodes CDR1 MGHRA and CDR2 YSYEKL. This CDR3 comprises 15 residues. V was shortened by 1 base and J by 0 bases, with 8 bases between the two germline ends. The source material was PBMCs, sampled after 12 months of ibrutinib treatment. V and J are TRBV4-1 and TRBJ2-3; D not certain. The clonotype comes from a human donor with chronic lymphocytic leukemia. The chain's CDR3 is CASSQGQYSTDTQYF. The CDR3 nucleotides are TGCGCCAGCAGCCAAGGTCAATATAGCACAGATACGCAGTATTTT.